This TCR beta chain was documented in a study of cytomegalovirus exposure and HLA in healthy donors. This table comes from immunoSEQ multiplex PCR, and its TCRdb copy is limited to in-frame clones, with some not included. The sample contains over 120,000 clones, over 80% of which appear only once. The CDR3 totals 13 residues. Germline V lookup: CDR1 SNHLY, CDR2 FYNNEI. Trimming took 7 bases from V and 6 from J; bases not matched to a gene: 7. The chain couples TRBV2 to TRBJ2-7; 9 positions match TRBD1. This TCR came from a man between 18 and 35 years old in good health and CMV-seropositive. Sequenced: PBMCs. The CDR3 protein is CASKGDRVSEQYF. CDR3 DNA: TGTGCCAGCAAGGGGGACAGGGTTAGCGAGCAGTACTTC. Variable domain in full (rest from reference TRBV2 and TRBJ2-7): EPEVTQTPSHQVTQMGQEVILRCVPISNHLYFYWYRQILGQKVEFLVSFYNNEISEKSEIFDDQFSVERPDGSNFTLKIRSTKLEDSAMYFCASKGDRVSEQYFGPGTRLTVT.